This is a list of T cell receptor beta chains from one sample in a study of T cell clones after liver transplantation. Clones were sequenced by immunoSEQ multiplex PCR, and TCRdb holds only the in-frame ones, with some missing. Of about 45,000 clones listed, 70% to 90% are singletons. The sample consisted of CD4+ T cells from blood, taken 24 months after liver transplant. These receptors were taken from a human patient who received a liver transplant. These T cells may partly come from the graft donor. CDR3s include the opening cysteine and the closing phenylalanine or tryptophan. Each record gives: CDR3 DNA, CDR3 protein, J gene, clone size, D gene, V gene. The D gene is left open where the match is weak. A clone size is listed for some rows: how often the clone was seen (once, few, many), or a class if it is expanded.

TGTGCCAGCACCGCAGGAGGAGCGGGGGGAGATACGCAGTATTTT CASTAGGAGGDTQYF TRBJ2-3 . TRBD2 TRBV7-2
TGTGCCAGCGGATCCGGGACTAGCGGGATCTATGAGCAGTTCTTC CASGSGTSGIYEQFF TRBJ2-1 . TRBD2 TRBV28
TGTGCCAGCAGTTCCTACAGGGCCCCCTACACCTTC CASSSYRAPYTF TRBJ1-2 . . TRBV6-6
TGTGCCAGCAGTTACTCGAGAAGGACTAACGCGGGTGAGCAGTTCTTC CASSYSRRTNAGEQFF TRBJ2-1 . . TRBV6-6
TGTGCCAGCAGCTTAGTGGGGGGTTCAACTAATGAAAAACTGTTTTTT CASSLVGGSTNEKLFF TRBJ1-4 once . TRBV11-3
TGTGCCAGCAGCCCAGGGGGGAGCTCCTACGAGCAGTACTTC CASSPGGSSYEQYF TRBJ2-7 few . TRBV7-2
TGTGCCAGCAGTTTAACCGGGACTAAGCTAATACAAGAGACCCAGTACTTC CASSLTGTKLIQETQYF TRBJ2-5 . TRBD2 TRBV27
TGTGCCAGCAGCCCCATAGCGGTCTCCTACAATGAGCAGTTCTTC CASSPIAVSYNEQFF TRBJ2-1 few . TRBV7-2
TGCGCCAGCAGCGCTTGGCAGGGTGGAAATGAGCAGTTCTTC CASSAWQGGNEQFF TRBJ2-1 . . TRBV5-1
TGTGCCAGCAGCCCCACGAATTCACCCCTCCACTTT CASSPTNSPLHF TRBJ1-6 few . TRBV6-6
TGTGCCAGTAGTCGCAGCGCTAGCGGAGCGTACCAAGAGACCCAGTACTTC CASSRSASGAYQETQYF TRBJ2-5 . TRBD2 TRBV19
TGTGCCAGCAGCTTGGAACAGGGCAGGACTGAAGCTTTCTTT CASSLEQGRTEAFF TRBJ1-1 . . TRBV5-4
TGTGCCAGCAGCTTTGGGGGGTCCGGGGAGCTGTTTTTT CASSFGGSGELFF TRBJ2-2 once . TRBV11-2
TGTGCCACCAGCAGAGATTACGGGGGCTCCTACAATGAGCAGTTCTTC CATSRDYGGSYNEQFF TRBJ2-1 once . TRBV15
TGTGCCACCAAGTATTCCACCTTGTACCAAGAGACCCAGTACTTC CATKYSTLYQETQYF TRBJ2-5 . . TRBV6-6
TGTGCCACCAGCATTAGCGGGGTTGCAGATACGCAGTATTTT CATSISGVADTQYF TRBJ2-3 . TRBD2 TRBV15
TGTGCCAGCAGTTCCCAGGCCCCCCTGAACACCGGGGAGCTGTTTTTT CASSSQAPLNTGELFF TRBJ2-2 . . TRBV6-5
TGTGCCAGCAGAGGACAGTCAGTCCAGCATTTT CASRGQSVQHF TRBJ1-5 few . TRBV2
TGTGCCAGCAGCTTAAATTCCGTCGGATTTAGCGGAGGAGGGTACGAGCAGTACTTC CASSLNSVGFSGGGYEQYF TRBJ2-7 . . TRBV7-8
TGTGCCAGTAGTTCAGGACCCTACGTTCAGTACTTC CASSSGPYVQYF TRBJ2-4 . . TRBV19
TGTGCCAGCAGCGTGGACGCTACGGGCGAGCAGTACTTC CASSVDATGEQYF TRBJ2-7 . . TRBV9
TGTGCCAGTAGAACAGGGCAGGCAAACTACAATGAGCAGTTCTTC CASRTGQANYNEQFF TRBJ2-1 . . TRBV19
TGTGCCAGCTCACCCCGCAGGGAGAATGGCTACACCTTC CASSPRRENGYTF TRBJ1-2 . . TRBV18
TGTGCCAGCAGTTACTCCGAGGGCTCTGGAAACACCATATATTTT CASSYSEGSGNTIYF TRBJ1-3 . . TRBV6-5
TGTGCCAGCAGCTTGGGGGCGGGGAGCAATCAGCCCCAGCATTTT CASSLGAGSNQPQHF TRBJ1-5 . . TRBV7-8
TGTGCCAGCTCACCAAGGGGCAGTTCCTACAATGAGCAGTTCTTC CASSPRGSSYNEQFF TRBJ2-1 . . TRBV18
TGTGCCAGCAGCTCCGAGGGACAGGGGTTAGGTGGCTACACCTTC CASSSEGQGLGGYTF TRBJ1-2 . TRBD1 TRBV7-2
TGTGCCAGCAGCTTAGCGGGGCGCACTGAAGCTTTCTTT CASSLAGRTEAFF TRBJ1-1 . . TRBV7-8
TGTGCCAGTAGTATCGGACAGCGAGGTGGCTACACCTTC CASSIGQRGGYTF TRBJ1-2 medium-sized . TRBV19
TGTGCCAGCAGCGTCAGGGGGGCGAACACCGGGGAGCTGTTTTTT CASSVRGANTGELFF TRBJ2-2 . . TRBV6-4
TGTGCCAGCAGCAAGCAGGGGGACGAGCAGTACTTC CASSKQGDEQYF TRBJ2-7 . TRBD1 TRBV7-2
TGTGCCAGCAGTGTGGGGGGTCAGCCCCAGCATTTT CASSVGGQPQHF TRBJ1-5 . . TRBV2
TGTGCCAGCAGTTTAGCCCCAGGGACGTACCCAAGGGGAACTAATGAAAAACTGTTTTTT CASSLAPGTYPRGTNEKLFF TRBJ1-4 . . TRBV28
TGTGCCATCAGTGTGCCTACCGCCGCAGATACGCAGTATTTT CAISVPTAADTQYF TRBJ2-3 . . TRBV10-3
TGTGCCAGTAGTATGAGGGCCTACCCGAACACCGGGGAGCTGTTTTTT CASSMRAYPNTGELFF TRBJ2-2 . . TRBV19
TGTGCCAGCAGTTACGAGGGGGGGGCCTATGGCTACACCTTC CASSYEGGAYGYTF TRBJ1-2 once . TRBV6-5
TGTGCCACCGCCGGCCAAGTCTCCTATAATTCACCCCTCCACTTT CATAGQVSYNSPLHF TRBJ1-6 . . TRBV6-6
TGTGCCAGCAGCTTAAGCATACAGACCTATGGCTACACCTTC CASSLSIQTYGYTF TRBJ1-2 . . TRBV7-6
TGTGCCAGCAGCTCCCGGACAGGGGGAAGCACCGGGGAGCTGTTTTTT CASSSRTGGSTGELFF TRBJ2-2 . TRBD1 TRBV7-6
TGTGCCACCAGCAGCGGACAGACAAACTATGGCTACACCTTC CATSSGQTNYGYTF TRBJ1-2 . . TRBV15
TGCGCCAGCAGCCTACAGGGTGGGGGAACTGAAGCTTTCTTT CASSLQGGGTEAFF TRBJ1-1 . . TRBV4-1
TGTGCCAGCAGCCCAGGACGGTCCCTAGTCTACTATGGCTACACCTTC CASSPGRSLVYYGYTF TRBJ1-2 . . TRBV11-1
TGTGCCAGCAGCTCAACGACGGGACAGGGTAATGAAAAACTGTTTTTT CASSSTTGQGNEKLFF TRBJ1-4 once TRBD1 TRBV7-8
TGTGCCAGCAGAAGTGGGGATACGCAGTATTTT CASRSGDTQYF TRBJ2-3 . . TRBV6-1
TGTGCCAGCAGCGCGGGACGGATGAACACCGGGGAGCTGTTTTTT CASSAGRMNTGELFF TRBJ2-2 . . TRBV6-1
TGTGCCAGCAGCTTAGTTCAGGGGCAAGAGACCCAGTACTTC CASSLVQGQETQYF TRBJ2-5 . . TRBV13
TGCGCCAGCAGCTTATTCCCCGGGACTAGCGGCCTCAATGAGCAGTTCTTC CASSLFPGTSGLNEQFF TRBJ2-1 . TRBD2 TRBV5-1
TGTGCCAGCAGCCCCAGTCAGGGGGAGTCCCAGTACTTC CASSPSQGESQYF TRBJ2-5 . TRBD1 TRBV6-4
TGTGCCAGTAGTATAGATCCCACTGGTGGCTACACCTTC CASSIDPTGGYTF TRBJ1-2 . . TRBV19